The clone carrying this T cell receptor beta chain was counted many times. Looked up from germline, CDR1 is SGHTA and CDR2 is FQGNSA. The CDR3 spans 16 residues. The V and J ends lost 5 bases and 1 base respectively, with 12 bases between them. Regions amplified from RNA transcripts were the TCR beta CDR3 regions. TCR CDR3 underwent first-round RT-PCR with the HTBI primer set. One entry per CDR3 protein results from TCRdb running MiXCR on the multiplex PCR reads. Of almost 600,000 distinct CDR3 sequences listed, more than 45% are singletons. This sample stems from a study of T cells in Graves' hyperthyroidism and ophthalmopathy.

Sequenced sample: peripheral blood or thyroid tissue (not recorded which). The source is a woman aged 18-30 years with Graves' hyperthyroidism. The J gene is TRBJ1-6, the V gene TRBV7-2; D gene unclear. CDR3 loop: CASSLAPGSYNSPLHF. The CDR3 DNA sequence: TGTGCCAGCAGCCTTGCACCTGGGTCCTATAATTCACCCCTCCACTTT.